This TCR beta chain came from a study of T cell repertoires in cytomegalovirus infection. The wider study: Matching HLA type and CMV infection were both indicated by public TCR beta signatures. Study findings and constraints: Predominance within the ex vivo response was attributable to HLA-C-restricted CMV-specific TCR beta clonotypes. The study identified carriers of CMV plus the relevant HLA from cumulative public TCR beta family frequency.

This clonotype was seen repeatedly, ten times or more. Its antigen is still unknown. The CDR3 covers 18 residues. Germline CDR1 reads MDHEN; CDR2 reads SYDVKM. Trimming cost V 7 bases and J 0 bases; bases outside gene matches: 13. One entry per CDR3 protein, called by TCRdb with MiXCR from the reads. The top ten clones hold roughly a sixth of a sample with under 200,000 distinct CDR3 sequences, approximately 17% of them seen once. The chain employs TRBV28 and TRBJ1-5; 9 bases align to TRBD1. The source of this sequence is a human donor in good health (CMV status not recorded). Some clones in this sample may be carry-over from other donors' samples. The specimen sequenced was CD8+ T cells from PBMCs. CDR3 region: CASTFSRTGAYSNQPQHF. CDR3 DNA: TGTGCCAGCACATTCTCGAGGACAGGGGCATATAGCAATCAGCCCCAGCATTTT. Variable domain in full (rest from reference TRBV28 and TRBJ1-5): DVKVTQSSRYLVKRTGEKVFLECVQDMDHENMFWYRQDPGLGLRLIYFSYDVKMKEKGDIPEGYSVSREKKERFSLILESASTNQTSMYLCASTFSRTGAYSNQPQHFGDGTRLSIL.